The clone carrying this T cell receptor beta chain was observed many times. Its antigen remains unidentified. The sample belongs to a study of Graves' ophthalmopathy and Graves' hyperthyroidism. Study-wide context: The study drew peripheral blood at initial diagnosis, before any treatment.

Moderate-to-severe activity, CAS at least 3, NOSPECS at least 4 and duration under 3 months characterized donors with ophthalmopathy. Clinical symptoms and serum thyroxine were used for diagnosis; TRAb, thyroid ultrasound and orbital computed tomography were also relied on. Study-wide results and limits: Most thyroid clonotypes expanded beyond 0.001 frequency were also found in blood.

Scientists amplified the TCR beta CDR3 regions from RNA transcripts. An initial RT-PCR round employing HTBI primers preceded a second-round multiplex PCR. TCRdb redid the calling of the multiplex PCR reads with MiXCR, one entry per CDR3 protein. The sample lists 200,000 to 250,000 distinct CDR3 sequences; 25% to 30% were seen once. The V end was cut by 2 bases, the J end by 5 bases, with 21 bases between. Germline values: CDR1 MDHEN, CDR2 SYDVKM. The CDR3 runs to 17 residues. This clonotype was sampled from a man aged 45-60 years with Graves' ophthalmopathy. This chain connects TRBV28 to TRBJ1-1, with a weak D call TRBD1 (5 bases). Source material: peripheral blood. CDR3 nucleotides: TGTGCCAGCAGTTTAGGACCGGGCCAAAGGGAGGGGACTGAAGCTTTCTTT. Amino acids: CASSLGPGQREGTEAFF.